This is a list of T cell receptor beta chains from one sample in a study of CD8 T cells in seronegative destructive rheumatoid arthritis. The data were produced by immunoSEQ multiplex PCR, yet TCRdb's version contains in-frame clones alone and is incomplete. The sample includes roughly 13,000 clones, roughly four fifths seen only once; the top ten take over 25%. Sequencing was performed on CD8+ T cells from blood. These receptors were taken from a woman aged 30 to 49 with seronegative destructive rheumatoid arthritis. The CDR3 runs from the conserved cysteine through the conserved F or W. Each record gives: J gene, D gene, clone size, V gene, CDR3 protein, CDR3 DNA. D genes are given only for firm matches. Some rows mark clone size as missing; the rest say once, few, many or name a class of expanded clone.

j_gene: TRBJ1-1
d_gene: TRBD1
abundance: .
v_gene: TRBV28
CDR3aa: CASRIRQGNTEAFF
CDR3nt: TGTGCCAGCAGAATTAGACAGGGGAACACTGAAGCTTTCTTT

j_gene: TRBJ1-6
d_gene: .
abundance: once
v_gene: TRBV28
CDR3aa: CASRAGVRGNSPLHF
CDR3nt: TGTGCCAGCAGAGCAGGGGTGCGGGGGAATTCACCCCTCCACTTT

j_gene: TRBJ2-1
d_gene: .
abundance: .
v_gene: TRBV9
CDR3aa: CASSAVDNEQFF
CDR3nt: TGTGCCAGCAGCGCGGTGGACAATGAGCAGTTCTTC

j_gene: TRBJ2-1
d_gene: .
abundance: .
v_gene: TRBV5-1
CDR3aa: CASSPEGGPSSNEQFF
CDR3nt: TGCGCCAGCAGCCCGGAGGGGGGGCCCTCGAGTAATGAGCAGTTCTTC

j_gene: TRBJ1-2
d_gene: TRBD1
abundance: medium-sized
v_gene: TRBV10-3
CDR3aa: CAIGQGGSKF
CDR3nt: TGTGCCATCGGACAGGGAGGTAGCAAATTC

j_gene: TRBJ1-4
d_gene: TRBD1
abundance: .
v_gene: TRBV5-4
CDR3aa: CASSDGTGSGEKLFF
CDR3nt: TGTGCCAGCAGCGACGGGACAGGGTCAGGTGAAAAACTGTTTTTT

j_gene: TRBJ1-5
d_gene: .
abundance: once
v_gene: TRBV10-1
CDR3aa: CASSRGSNQPQHF
CDR3nt: TGCGCCAGCAGTAGGGGGAGCAATCAGCCCCAGCATTTT

j_gene: TRBJ1-2
d_gene: TRBD1
abundance: .
v_gene: TRBV4-1
CDR3aa: CASSQTGGNLYGYTF
CDR3nt: TGCGCCAGCAGCCAAACAGGGGGGAACTTGTATGGCTACACCTTC

j_gene: TRBJ1-2
d_gene: .
abundance: .
v_gene: TRBV7-9
CDR3aa: CASSLADWSYGYTF
CDR3nt: TGTGCCAGCAGCTTAGCGGACTGGAGCTATGGCTACACCTTC

j_gene: TRBJ2-7
d_gene: .
abundance: .
v_gene: TRBV5-1
CDR3aa: CASSPELRTEQYF
CDR3nt: TGCGCCAGCAGCCCCGAACTGCGGACAGAGCAGTACTTC

j_gene: TRBJ2-7
d_gene: TRBD1
abundance: .
v_gene: TRBV28
CDR3aa: CASSSPGQGREQYF
CDR3nt: TGTGCCAGCAGTTCCCCGGGACAGGGCCGAGAGCAGTACTTC

j_gene: TRBJ2-3
d_gene: .
abundance: .
v_gene: TRBV27
CDR3aa: CASSTRWGGEGDTQYF
CDR3nt: TGTGCCAGCAGTACCCGTTGGGGGGGCGAGGGAGATACGCAGTATTTT

j_gene: TRBJ1-1
d_gene: .
abundance: .
v_gene: TRBV13
CDR3aa: CASSSGDVVPEAFF
CDR3nt: TGTGCCAGCAGCTCCGGGGATGTCGTACCTGAAGCTTTCTTT

j_gene: TRBJ2-7
d_gene: TRBD1
abundance: .
v_gene: TRBV4-1
CDR3aa: CASSLTGGYEQYF
CDR3nt: TGTGCCAGCAGCTTAACAGGGGGCTACGAGCAGTACTTC

j_gene: TRBJ2-5
d_gene: .
abundance: .
v_gene: TRBV11-2
CDR3aa: CASVPYDQRRETQYF
CDR3nt: TGTGCCAGCGTACCGTATGACCAGAGGAGGGAGACCCAGTACTTC

j_gene: TRBJ2-1
d_gene: TRBD1
abundance: few
v_gene: TRBV18
CDR3aa: CASSPPVFNRGRDEQFF
CDR3nt: TGTGCCAGCTCACCACCGGTTTTTAACAGGGGGCGAGATGAGCAGTTCTTC

j_gene: TRBJ1-1
d_gene: TRBD1
abundance: .
v_gene: TRBV5-1
CDR3aa: CASSLGLTGAKTEAFF
CDR3nt: TGCGCCAGCAGCCTCGGATTGACAGGGGCGAAAACTGAAGCTTTCTTT

j_gene: TRBJ1-1
d_gene: .
abundance: .
v_gene: TRBV6-6
CDR3aa: CASSYSYEGDLTEAFF
CDR3nt: TGTGCCAGCAGTTACTCATATGAGGGGGATTTGACTGAAGCTTTCTTT

j_gene: TRBJ2-2
d_gene: TRBD1
abundance: few
v_gene: TRBV6-4
CDR3aa: CASSAGQGDTGELFF
CDR3nt: TGTGCCAGCAGTGCGGGACAGGGGGACACCGGGGAGCTGTTTTTT

j_gene: TRBJ2-7
d_gene: .
abundance: .
v_gene: TRBV10-1
CDR3aa: CASSPGGREGLCEQYF
CDR3nt: TGCGCCAGCTCCCCCGGGGGCAGGGAGGGGTTATGCGAGCAGTACTTC

j_gene: TRBJ1-1
d_gene: .
abundance: .
v_gene: TRBV7-2
CDR3aa: CASSSDSYTEAFF
CDR3nt: TGTGCCAGCAGCTCAGACAGTTACACTGAAGCTTTCTTT

j_gene: TRBJ1-3
d_gene: TRBD1
abundance: .
v_gene: TRBV5-1
CDR3aa: CASSLGQGLDTIYF
CDR3nt: TGCGCCAGCAGCCTGGGACAGGGCTTAGACACCATATATTTT

j_gene: TRBJ2-7
d_gene: .
abundance: medium-sized
v_gene: TRBV28
CDR3aa: CASSPLRGSYEQYF
CDR3nt: TGTGCCAGCAGTCCATTGCGCGGATCCTACGAGCAGTACTTC

j_gene: TRBJ2-5
d_gene: TRBD2
abundance: .
v_gene: TRBV9
CDR3aa: CASSRTSGGAGETQYF
CDR3nt: TGTGCCAGCAGCCGGACTAGCGGGGGGGCTGGGGAGACCCAGTACTTC

j_gene: TRBJ2-3
d_gene: .
abundance: once
v_gene: TRBV13
CDR3aa: CASSSTTMGQGPSTDTQYF
CDR3nt: TGTGCCAGCAGCTCCACCACCATGGGTCAGGGGCCCAGCACAGATACGCAGTATTTT

j_gene: TRBJ1-4
d_gene: .
abundance: .
v_gene: TRBV7-9
CDR3aa: CASSSSKGGARDEKLFF
CDR3nt: TGTGCCAGCAGCTCGTCAAAGGGGGGGGCGCGGGACGAAAAACTGTTTTTT

j_gene: TRBJ1-1
d_gene: TRBD1
abundance: .
v_gene: TRBV28
CDR3aa: CASSHRGVRTEAFF
CDR3nt: TGTGCCAGCAGTCACAGGGGCGTAAGGACTGAAGCTTTCTTT

j_gene: TRBJ1-1
d_gene: TRBD1
abundance: .
v_gene: TRBV9
CDR3aa: CASSVGVGTGLLNTEAFF
CDR3nt: TGTGCCAGCAGCGTAGGGGTTGGGACAGGCCTTTTGAACACTGAAGCTTTCTTT

j_gene: TRBJ1-1
d_gene: .
abundance: .
v_gene: TRBV4-3
CDR3aa: CASSQEVTYEAFF
CDR3nt: TGCGCCAGCAGCCAAGAGGTGACTTATGAAGCTTTCTTT

j_gene: TRBJ2-7
d_gene: .
abundance: once
v_gene: TRBV2
CDR3aa: CASSPPGHPLEQYF
CDR3nt: TGTGCCAGCAGTCCTCCGGGACACCCGCTGGAGCAGTACTTC

j_gene: TRBJ2-5
d_gene: .
abundance: .
v_gene: TRBV7-8
CDR3aa: CASSQIVGEGQETQYF
CDR3nt: TGTGCCAGCAGCCAGATAGTAGGGGAAGGCCAAGAGACCCAGTACTTC

j_gene: TRBJ1-1
d_gene: .
abundance: .
v_gene: TRBV5-1
CDR3aa: CASSYTGSTEAFF
CDR3nt: TGCGCCAGCAGCTATACAGGGTCCACTGAAGCTTTCTTT

j_gene: TRBJ2-3
d_gene: TRBD2
abundance: .
v_gene: TRBV5-5
CDR3aa: CASSPRLAGDTDTQYF
CDR3nt: TGTGCCAGCAGCCCTCGCCTAGCGGGGGACACAGATACGCAGTATTTT

j_gene: TRBJ1-5
d_gene: .
abundance: few
v_gene: TRBV28
CDR3aa: CASSLVGAGSNQPQHF
CDR3nt: TGTGCCAGCAGTTTGGTGGGGGCTGGAAGCAATCAGCCCCAGCATTTT

j_gene: TRBJ2-3
d_gene: TRBD2
abundance: medium-sized
v_gene: TRBV19
CDR3aa: CASKSSGDADTQYF
CDR3nt: TGTGCCAGTAAATCTAGCGGGGATGCAGATACGCAGTATTTT

j_gene: TRBJ1-3
d_gene: .
abundance: .
v_gene: TRBV7-3
CDR3aa: CASSTSPDVEGRNTIYF
CDR3nt: TGTGCCAGCAGCACCTCCCCCGACGTGGAGGGCCGAAACACCATATATTTT

j_gene: TRBJ2-5
d_gene: TRBD1
abundance: .
v_gene: TRBV7-8
CDR3aa: CASSPRTGGRVWAQYF
CDR3nt: TGTGCCAGCAGCCCCAGAACAGGGGGCCGCGTTTGGGCCCAGTACTTC

j_gene: TRBJ1-2
d_gene: TRBD1
abundance: .
v_gene: TRBV29-1
CDR3aa: CSVEADRGRAYGYTF
CDR3nt: TGCAGCGTTGAAGCTGATAGGGGGCGCGCCTATGGCTACACCTTC

j_gene: TRBJ1-5
d_gene: .
abundance: .
v_gene: TRBV19
CDR3aa: CASSNRQGNQPQHF
CDR3nt: TGTGCCAGTAGTAACCGACAGGGCAATCAGCCCCAGCATTTT

j_gene: TRBJ2-3
d_gene: TRBD1
abundance: .
v_gene: TRBV4-1
CDR3aa: CASSHGQGTDTQYF
CDR3nt: TGCGCCAGCAGCCACGGACAGGGGACAGATACGCAGTATTTT